Sequencing of this T cell receptor (beta chain) was carried out in a study of blood T cell repertoires in COVID-19. Looking at the study overall: PBMCs, B-cell-depleted T cells, or T cells provided the cDNA or gDNA that made up the material.

The CDR3 extends over 17 amino acids. The repertoire was sequenced with immunoSEQ multiplex PCR; TCRdb's copy has only in-frame clones and lacks some. The sample has about 20,000 clones; about 90% are singletons. The source material was peripheral blood. The J gene is TRBJ2-4, the V gene TRBV1; the table's D gene call, TRBD2, was not cross checked with the DNA. TRBV1 is a pseudogene segment. This clonotype was obtained from a human donor in a cohort sampled during active COVID-19. The CDR3 region has the DNA TGCACCAGCAGCCAAGAGCCGGGGGGGATAGCCAAAAACATTCAGTACTTC. This encodes CTSSQEPGGIAKNIQYF.